These T cell receptor beta chains were read from a single sample in a study of cytomegalovirus exposure and HLA in healthy donors. TCRdb's table, derived via immunoSEQ multiplex PCR, lists solely in-frame clones and lacks some. This table holds approximately 97,000 clones, around 93% found once. Sequencing was performed on PBMCs. These receptors came from a woman in her 30s in good health and CMV-seropositive. CDR3s include the opening cysteine and the closing phenylalanine or tryptophan. D genes are given only for firm matches. Rows may omit the clone size; those that give it use once, few, many or a size class.

D: NA; J: TRBJ1-2; V: TRBV5-6; length: 14; size: few; CDR3: CASSPRSDYYGYTF; DNA: TGTGCCAGCAGCCCGAGGAGTGATTATTATGGCTACACCTTC
D: TRBD1; J: TRBJ2-3; V: TRBV28; length: 16; size: NA; CDR3: CASSWDRIRGADTQYF; DNA: TGTGCCAGCAGTTGGGACAGGATACGAGGCGCAGATACGCAGTATTTT
D: NA; J: TRBJ2-2; V: TRBV21-1; length: 20; size: once; CDR3: CASSQDPGTSGRAFTGELFF; DNA: TGTGCCAGCAGTCAAGACCCCGGGACTAGCGGGAGGGCCTTCACCGGGGAGCTGTTTTTT
D: TRBD1; J: TRBJ1-1; V: TRBV13; length: 16; size: NA; CDR3: CASSLYRGPTNTEAFF; DNA: TGTGCCAGCAGCTTGTACAGGGGGCCCACGAACACTGAAGCTTTCTTT
D: NA; J: TRBJ1-5; V: TRBV5-1; length: 15; size: once; CDR3: CASSPDTGTPQPQHF; DNA: TGCGCCAGCAGCCCAGATACAGGGACCCCACAGCCCCAGCATTTT
D: TRBD1; J: TRBJ2-1; V: TRBV18; length: 16; size: NA; CDR3: CASSPQPGQIANEQFF; DNA: TGTGCCAGCTCACCCCAGCCGGGACAGATCGCCAATGAGCAGTTCTTC
D: NA; J: TRBJ2-7; V: TRBV11-2; length: 13; size: NA; CDR3: CASSLSLSYEQYF; DNA: TGTGCCAGCAGCTTATCCCTCTCCTACGAGCAGTACTTC
D: TRBD2; J: TRBJ2-7; V: TRBV6-5; length: 11; size: NA; CDR3: CASRGRTSGVF; DNA: TGTGCCAGCCGAGGGAGGACTAGCGGTGTCTTC
D: NA; J: TRBJ2-1; V: TRBV6-6; length: 13; size: NA; CDR3: CASSYRGGNEQFF; DNA: TGTGCCAGCAGTTACCGGGGAGGCAATGAGCAGTTCTTC
D: NA; J: TRBJ2-7; V: TRBV28; length: 17; size: NA; CDR3: CASNSYSPRQNSYEQYF; DNA: TGTGCCAGTAATTCCTACTCCCCCAGACAGAACTCCTACGAGCAGTACTTC
D: TRBD2; J: TRBJ2-3; V: TRBV4-3; length: 18; size: few; CDR3: CASSQTTLLAGVTDTQYF; DNA: TGCGCCAGCAGCCAAACCACCCTACTAGCGGGAGTAACTGATACGCAGTATTTT
D: TRBD2; J: TRBJ2-1; V: TRBV7-2; length: 15; size: NA; CDR3: CASSLDGRAYNEQFF; DNA: TGTGCCAGCAGCTTGGACGGGAGGGCCTACAATGAGCAGTTCTTC
D: NA; J: TRBJ1-1; V: TRBV10-3; length: 13; size: once; CDR3: CAISKTGYTEAFF; DNA: TGTGCCATCAGCAAAACAGGGTACACTGAAGCTTTCTTT
D: TRBD1; J: TRBJ2-5; V: TRBV5-4; length: 15; size: NA; CDR3: CASSLAGTGQETQYF; DNA: TGTGCCAGCAGCTTGGCCGGGACAGGGCAAGAGACCCAGTACTTC
D: NA; J: TRBJ1-4; V: TRBV6-6; length: 15; size: NA; CDR3: CASSYSGGADEKLFF; DNA: TGTGCCAGCAGTTACTCAGGAGGGGCGGATGAAAAACTGTTTTTT
D: NA; J: TRBJ2-3; V: TRBV19; length: 16; size: NA; CDR3: CASSMVSSLTTDTQYF; DNA: TGTGCCAGTAGTATGGTCAGTTCTTTAACCACAGATACGCAGTATTTT
D: NA; J: TRBJ1-5; V: TRBV6-1; length: 17; size: NA; CDR3: CASSDRPQPNSNQPQHF; DNA: TGTGCCAGCAGTGACCGCCCCCAACCTAATAGCAATCAGCCCCAGCATTTT
D: NA; J: TRBJ1-1; V: TRBV5-1; length: 15; size: NA; CDR3: CASSPQLSGNTEAFF; DNA: TGCGCCAGCAGCCCCCAGTTATCTGGGAACACTGAAGCTTTCTTT
D: NA; J: TRBJ2-3; V: TRBV7-8; length: 16; size: NA; CDR3: CASRHDREAEADTQYF; DNA: TGTGCCAGCAGGCACGACAGGGAGGCCGAGGCAGATACGCAGTATTTT
D: NA; J: TRBJ2-7; V: TRBV7-6; length: 14; size: NA; CDR3: CASSRWEGDYEQYF; DNA: TGTGCCAGCAGCCGATGGGAGGGGGACTACGAGCAGTACTTC
D: TRBD1; J: TRBJ1-1; V: TRBV2; length: 13; size: NA; CDR3: CASNDRDGTEAFF; DNA: TGTGCCAGTAACGACAGGGACGGGACTGAAGCTTTCTTT
D: TRBD2; J: TRBJ2-7; V: TRBV5-5; length: 15; size: once; CDR3: CASSTLSGSVVEQYF; DNA: TGTGCCAGCAGCACCCTAAGCGGGAGTGTAGTTGAGCAGTACTTC
D: TRBD2; J: TRBJ2-1; V: TRBV27; length: 15; size: NA; CDR3: CASSFLGGVYNEQFF; DNA: TGTGCCAGCAGTTTTCTGGGGGGGGTGTACAATGAGCAGTTCTTC
D: NA; J: TRBJ2-7; V: TRBV30; length: 15; size: once; CDR3: CAWSSPFRGTYEQYF; DNA: TGTGCCTGGAGTTCCCCATTTAGAGGAACCTACGAGCAGTACTTC
D: NA; J: TRBJ2-5; V: TRBV14; length: 15; size: NA; CDR3: CASSQDLLAQETQYF; DNA: TGTGCCAGCAGCCAAGACCTCCTAGCCCAAGAGACCCAGTACTTC
D: TRBD2; J: TRBJ2-1; V: TRBV7-2; length: 16; size: NA; CDR3: CASSLVLAGEGGEQFF; DNA: TGTGCCAGCAGCTTAGTTCTAGCGGGAGAGGGTGGTGAGCAGTTCTTC
D: TRBD1; J: TRBJ2-1; V: TRBV5-6; length: 14; size: NA; CDR3: CASSQGQGYNEQFF; DNA: TGTGCCAGCAGCCAGGGACAGGGTTACAATGAGCAGTTCTTC
D: NA; J: TRBJ2-5; V: TRBV30; length: 17; size: NA; CDR3: CAWSVGDSTPWRETQYF; DNA: TGTGCCTGGAGTGTAGGCGACTCGACGCCTTGGCGGGAGACCCAGTACTTC
D: NA; J: TRBJ2-1; V: TRBV27; length: 16; size: NA; CDR3: CASSSYRNPHYNEQFF; DNA: TGTGCCAGCAGTTCTTACAGGAATCCTCACTACAATGAGCAGTTCTTC
D: NA; J: TRBJ2-1; V: TRBV21-1; length: 17; size: NA; CDR3: CASSKDGRPTSYNEQFF; DNA: TGTGCCAGCAGCAAAGATGGGAGACCTACGTCCTACAATGAGCAGTTCTTC
D: NA; J: TRBJ2-7; V: TRBV5-1; length: 11; size: once; CDR3: CASSVDYEQYF; DNA: TGCGCCAGCAGCGTAGACTACGAGCAGTACTTC
D: TRBD1; J: TRBJ1-1; V: TRBV15; length: 18; size: once; CDR3: CATSRDLYWTGMNTEAFF; DNA: TGTGCCACCAGCAGAGATCTTTATTGGACAGGGATGAACACTGAAGCTTTCTTT
D: TRBD2; J: TRBJ2-7; V: TRBV28; length: 17; size: once; CDR3: CASSLLRLASGRSEQYF; DNA: TGTGCCAGCAGTTTACTCCGCCTCGCTAGCGGGAGGAGTGAGCAGTACTTC
D: TRBD1; J: TRBJ1-1; V: TRBV2; length: 13; size: NA; CDR3: CARGGTGRTEAFF; DNA: TGTGCCAGAGGAGGGACAGGGAGAACTGAAGCTTTCTTT
D: TRBD1; J: TRBJ2-7; V: TRBV28; length: 15; size: NA; CDR3: CASSPYEDRTGEQYF; DNA: TGTGCCAGCAGCCCCTATGAGGACAGGACTGGGGAGCAGTACTTC
D: TRBD1; J: TRBJ2-3; V: TRBV28; length: 17; size: NA; CDR3: CASRYVPGQGLTDTQYF; DNA: TGTGCCAGCAGATATGTCCCGGGACAGGGGCTCACAGATACGCAGTATTTT
D: TRBD1; J: TRBJ1-1; V: TRBV28; length: 15; size: NA; CDR3: CASSFIKWGDSEAFF; DNA: TGTGCCAGCAGTTTTATAAAGTGGGGGGACAGTGAAGCTTTCTTT
D: TRBD2; J: TRBJ2-3; V: TRBV12-5; length: 16; size: NA; CDR3: CASGFFLAGITDTQYF; DNA: TGTGCTAGTGGTTTCTTCCTAGCGGGTATAACAGATACGCAGTATTTT
D: NA; J: TRBJ1-1; V: TRBV4-1; length: 17; size: once; CDR3: CASSHHELAGLNTEAFF; DNA: TGCGCCAGCAGCCACCACGAACTGGCGGGTTTGAACACTGAAGCTTTCTTT
D: TRBD2; J: TRBJ2-1; V: TRBV29-1; length: 16; size: NA; CDR3: CSVEIRDYSSYNEQFF; DNA: TGCAGCGTTGAAATCCGGGACTATAGCTCCTACAATGAGCAGTTCTTC
D: NA; J: TRBJ2-7; V: TRBV28; length: 14; size: NA; CDR3: CASTHPTGTYEQYF; DNA: TGTGCCAGCACGCACCCGACAGGCACCTACGAGCAGTACTTC
D: TRBD1; J: TRBJ2-3; V: TRBV7-3; length: 14; size: NA; CDR3: CASSPDRGTDTQYF; DNA: TGTGCCAGCAGCCCCGACAGGGGTACAGATACGCAGTATTTT
D: TRBD2; J: TRBJ2-5; V: TRBV7-9; length: 16; size: NA; CDR3: CASSLERLAGGETQYF; DNA: TGTGCCAGCAGCTTAGAGAGACTAGCGGGAGGGGAGACCCAGTACTTC
D: TRBD2; J: TRBJ2-1; V: TRBV4-3; length: 17; size: NA; CDR3: CASSQGRTSGSYNEQFF; DNA: TGCGCCAGCAGCCAAGGCCGGACTAGCGGGAGCTACAATGAGCAGTTCTTC
D: TRBD1; J: TRBJ2-6; V: TRBV12-5; length: 16; size: NA; CDR3: CASGRSGGAGANVLTF; DNA: TGTGCTAGTGGTCGGTCAGGGGGCGCTGGGGCCAACGTCCTGACTTTC
D: NA; J: TRBJ1-2; V: TRBV5-4; length: 13; size: NA; CDR3: CASSLTQTYGYTF; DNA: TGTGCCAGCAGCTTGACACAGACCTATGGCTACACCTTC
D: NA; J: TRBJ2-4; V: TRBV13; length: 15; size: NA; CDR3: CASSLNRLAKNIQYF; DNA: TGTGCCAGCAGTTTAAACCGGTTAGCCAAAAACATTCAGTACTTC
D: TRBD1; J: TRBJ2-2; V: TRBV5-1; length: 15; size: once; CDR3: CASSLRDRGTGELFF; DNA: TGCGCCAGCAGCTTGCGGGACAGGGGAACCGGGGAGCTGTTTTTT
D: NA; J: TRBJ2-7; V: TRBV5-4; length: 15; size: NA; CDR3: CASSGQFQAAYEQYF; DNA: TGTGCCAGCAGCGGTCAGTTTCAGGCCGCCTACGAGCAGTACTTC
D: TRBD2; J: TRBJ2-4; V: TRBV19; length: 15; size: once; CDR3: CASSIREAVKNIQYF; DNA: TGTGCCAGTAGTATCCGGGAGGCGGTCAAAAACATTCAGTACTTC
D: TRBD1; J: TRBJ2-3; V: TRBV19; length: 16; size: NA; CDR3: CASTPRDRTGTDTQYF; DNA: TGTGCCAGTACCCCTCGGGACAGGACGGGCACAGATACGCAGTATTTT